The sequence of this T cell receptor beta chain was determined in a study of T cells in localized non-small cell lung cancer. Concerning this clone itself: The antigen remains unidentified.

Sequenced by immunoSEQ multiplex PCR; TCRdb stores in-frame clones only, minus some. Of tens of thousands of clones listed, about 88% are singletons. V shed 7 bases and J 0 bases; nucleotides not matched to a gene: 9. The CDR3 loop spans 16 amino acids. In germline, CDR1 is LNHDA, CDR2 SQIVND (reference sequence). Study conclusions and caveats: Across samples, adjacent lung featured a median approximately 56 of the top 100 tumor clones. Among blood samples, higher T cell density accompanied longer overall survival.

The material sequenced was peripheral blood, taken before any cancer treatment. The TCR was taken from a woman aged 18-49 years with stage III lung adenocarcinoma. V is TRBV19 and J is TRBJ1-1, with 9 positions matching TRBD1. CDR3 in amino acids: CASNPGTGTLNTEAFF. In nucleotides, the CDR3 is TGTGCCAGTAATCCCGGGACAGGGACCCTGAACACTGAAGCTTTCTTT.